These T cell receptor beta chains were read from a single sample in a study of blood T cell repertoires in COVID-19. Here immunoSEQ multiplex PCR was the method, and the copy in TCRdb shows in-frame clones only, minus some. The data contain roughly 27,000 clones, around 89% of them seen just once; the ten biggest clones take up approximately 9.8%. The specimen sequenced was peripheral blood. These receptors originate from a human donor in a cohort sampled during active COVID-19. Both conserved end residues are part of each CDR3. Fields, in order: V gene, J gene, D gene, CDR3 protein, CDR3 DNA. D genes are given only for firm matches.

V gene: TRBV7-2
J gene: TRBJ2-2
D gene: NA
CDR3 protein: CASSSYTGELFF
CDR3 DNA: TGTGCCAGCAGCTCCTACACCGGGGAGCTGTTTTTT

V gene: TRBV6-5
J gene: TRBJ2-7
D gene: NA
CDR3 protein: CASSPGRVSYEQYF
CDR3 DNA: TGTGCCAGCAGTCCCGGCAGGGTTTCCTACGAGCAGTACTTC

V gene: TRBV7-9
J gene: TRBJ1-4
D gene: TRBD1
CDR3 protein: CASSPPPGQGNEKLFF
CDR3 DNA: TGTGCCAGCAGCCCTCCTCCGGGACAGGGGAATGAAAAACTGTTTTTT

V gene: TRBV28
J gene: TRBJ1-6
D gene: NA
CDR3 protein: CASKDIRVFPPSLHF
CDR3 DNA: TGTGCCAGCAAAGATATTCGGGTTTTCCCCCCATCCCTCCACTTT

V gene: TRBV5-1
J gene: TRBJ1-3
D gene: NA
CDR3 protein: CASSLATGGRSGNTIYF
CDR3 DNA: TGCGCCAGCAGCTTGGCGACAGGTGGGCGCTCTGGAAACACCATATATTTT

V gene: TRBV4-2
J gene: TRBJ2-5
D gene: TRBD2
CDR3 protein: CASSQQRSGGKETQYF
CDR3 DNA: TGTGCCAGCAGCCAACAGAGAAGCGGGGGGAAGGAGACCCAGTACTTC

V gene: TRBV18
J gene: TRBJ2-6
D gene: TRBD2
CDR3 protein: CASSPFGGAPSGANVLTF
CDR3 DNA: TGTGCCAGCTCACCATTCGGGGGGGCCCCCTCTGGGGCCAACGTCCTGACTTTC

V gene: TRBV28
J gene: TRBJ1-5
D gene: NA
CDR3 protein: CASSLLAQGGNQPQHF
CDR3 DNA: TGTGCCAGCAGTTTATTGGCCCAAGGGGGCAATCAGCCCCAGCATTTT

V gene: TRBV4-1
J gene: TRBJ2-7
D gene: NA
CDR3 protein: CASSQVLSSYEQYF
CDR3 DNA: TGCGCCAGCAGCCAAGTATTGAGTTCCTACGAGCAGTACTTC

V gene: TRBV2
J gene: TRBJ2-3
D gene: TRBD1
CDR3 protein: CASSEKGQSTDTQYF
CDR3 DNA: TGTGCCAGCAGTGAAAAGGGACAGAGCACAGATACGCAGTATTTT

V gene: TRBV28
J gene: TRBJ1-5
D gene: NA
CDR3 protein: CASSNFAYTGKGEPQHF
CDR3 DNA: TGTGCCAGCAGTAACTTCGCCTATACAGGGAAGGGTGAGCCCCAGCATTTT

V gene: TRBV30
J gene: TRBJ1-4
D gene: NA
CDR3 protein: CAWSFRTFATNEKLFF
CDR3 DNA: TGTGCCTGGAGTTTCCGGACATTTGCAACTAATGAAAAACTGTTTTTT

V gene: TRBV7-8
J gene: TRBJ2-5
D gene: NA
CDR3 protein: CASSRTGGTQYF
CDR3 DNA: TGTGCCAGCAGCCGGACTGGAGGGACCCAGTACTTC

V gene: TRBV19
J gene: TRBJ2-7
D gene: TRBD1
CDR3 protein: CASSPRGTGVVYEQYF
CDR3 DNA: TGTGCCAGTAGTCCCCGGGGGACAGGGGTGGTCTACGAGCAGTACTTC

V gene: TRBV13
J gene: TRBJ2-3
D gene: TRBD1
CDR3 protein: CASSPRDRQNTQYF
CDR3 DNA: TGTGCCAGCAGCCCGCGGGACAGGCAAAATACGCAGTATTTT

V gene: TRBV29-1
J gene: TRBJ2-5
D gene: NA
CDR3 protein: CSVEHRAETQYF
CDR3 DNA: TGCAGCGTTGAACACAGGGCAGAGACCCAGTACTTC